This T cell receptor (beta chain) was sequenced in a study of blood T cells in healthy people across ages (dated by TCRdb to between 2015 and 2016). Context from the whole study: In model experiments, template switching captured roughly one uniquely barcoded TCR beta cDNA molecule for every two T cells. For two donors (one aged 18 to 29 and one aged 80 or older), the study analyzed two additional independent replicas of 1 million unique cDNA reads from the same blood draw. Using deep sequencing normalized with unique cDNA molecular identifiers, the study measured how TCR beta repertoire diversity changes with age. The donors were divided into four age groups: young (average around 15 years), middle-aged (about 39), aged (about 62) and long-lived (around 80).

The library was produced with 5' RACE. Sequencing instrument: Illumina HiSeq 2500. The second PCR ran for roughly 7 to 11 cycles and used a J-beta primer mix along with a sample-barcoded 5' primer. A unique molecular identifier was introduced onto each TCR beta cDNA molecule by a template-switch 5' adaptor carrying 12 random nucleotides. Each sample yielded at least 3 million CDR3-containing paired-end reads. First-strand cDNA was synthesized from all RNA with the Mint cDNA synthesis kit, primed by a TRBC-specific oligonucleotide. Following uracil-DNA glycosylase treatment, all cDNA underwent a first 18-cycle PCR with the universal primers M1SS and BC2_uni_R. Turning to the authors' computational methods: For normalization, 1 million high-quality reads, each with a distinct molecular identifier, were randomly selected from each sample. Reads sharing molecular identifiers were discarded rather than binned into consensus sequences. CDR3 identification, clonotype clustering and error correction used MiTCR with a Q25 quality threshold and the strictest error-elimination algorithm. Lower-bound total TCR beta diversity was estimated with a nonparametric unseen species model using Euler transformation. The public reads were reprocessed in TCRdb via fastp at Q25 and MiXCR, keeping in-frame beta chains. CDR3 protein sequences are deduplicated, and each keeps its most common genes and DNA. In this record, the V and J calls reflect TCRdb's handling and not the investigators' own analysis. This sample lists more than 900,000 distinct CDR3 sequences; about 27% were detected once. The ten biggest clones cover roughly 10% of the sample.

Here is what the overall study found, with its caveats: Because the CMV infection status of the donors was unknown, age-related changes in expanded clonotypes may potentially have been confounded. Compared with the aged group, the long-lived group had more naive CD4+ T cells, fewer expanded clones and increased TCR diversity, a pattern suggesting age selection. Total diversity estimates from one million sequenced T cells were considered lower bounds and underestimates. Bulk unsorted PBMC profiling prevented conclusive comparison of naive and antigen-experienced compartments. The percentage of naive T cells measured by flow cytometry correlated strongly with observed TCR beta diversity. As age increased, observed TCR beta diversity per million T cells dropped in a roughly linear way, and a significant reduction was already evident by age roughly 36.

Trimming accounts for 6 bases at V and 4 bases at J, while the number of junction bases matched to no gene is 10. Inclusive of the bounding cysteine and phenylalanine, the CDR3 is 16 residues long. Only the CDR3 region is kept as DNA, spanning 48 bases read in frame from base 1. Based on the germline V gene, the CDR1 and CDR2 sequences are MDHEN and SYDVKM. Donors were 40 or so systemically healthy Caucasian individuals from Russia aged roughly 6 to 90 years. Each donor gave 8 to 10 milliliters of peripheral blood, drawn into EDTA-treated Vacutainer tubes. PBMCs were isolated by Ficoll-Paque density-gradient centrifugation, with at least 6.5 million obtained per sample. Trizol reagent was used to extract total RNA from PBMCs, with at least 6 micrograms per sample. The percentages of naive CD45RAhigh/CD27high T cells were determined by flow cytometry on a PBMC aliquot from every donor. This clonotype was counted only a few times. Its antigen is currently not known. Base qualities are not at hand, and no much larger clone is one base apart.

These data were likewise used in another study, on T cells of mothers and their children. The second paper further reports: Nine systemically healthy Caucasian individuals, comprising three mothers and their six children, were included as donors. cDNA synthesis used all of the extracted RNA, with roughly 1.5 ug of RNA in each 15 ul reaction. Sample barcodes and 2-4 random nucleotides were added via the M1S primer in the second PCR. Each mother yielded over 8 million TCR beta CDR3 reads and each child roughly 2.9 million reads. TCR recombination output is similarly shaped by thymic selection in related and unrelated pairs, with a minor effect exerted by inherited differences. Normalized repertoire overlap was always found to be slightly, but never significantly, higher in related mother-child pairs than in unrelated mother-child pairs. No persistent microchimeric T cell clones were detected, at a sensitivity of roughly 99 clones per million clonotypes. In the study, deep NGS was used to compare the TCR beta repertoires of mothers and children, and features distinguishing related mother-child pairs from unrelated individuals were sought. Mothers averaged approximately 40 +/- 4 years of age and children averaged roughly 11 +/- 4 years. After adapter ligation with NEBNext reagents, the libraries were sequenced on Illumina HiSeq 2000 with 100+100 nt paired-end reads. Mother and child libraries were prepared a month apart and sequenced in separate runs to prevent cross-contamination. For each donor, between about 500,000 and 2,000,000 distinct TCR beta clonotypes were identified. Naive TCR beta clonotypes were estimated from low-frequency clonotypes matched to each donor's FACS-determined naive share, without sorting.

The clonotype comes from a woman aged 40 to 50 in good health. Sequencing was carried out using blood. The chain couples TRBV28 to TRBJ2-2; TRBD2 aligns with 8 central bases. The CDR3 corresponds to CASRDRGGRGTGELFF. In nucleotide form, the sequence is TGTGCCAGCAGAGACCGGGGGGGCCGCGGCACCGGGGAGCTGTTTTTT.